Sequencing of this T cell receptor beta chain was carried out in a study of blood T cell repertoires in COVID-19. The table came from immunoSEQ multiplex PCR; TCRdb's copy has only in-frame clones and leaves some out. There are approximately 27,000 clones in the sample; around 91% occur only once, and around 10% lies in the top ten. This CDR3 comprises 15 residues. CDR1 is MNHEY and CDR2 is SVGAGI in the germline V gene. Trimming cost V 7 bases and J 3 bases; bases outside gene matches: 9. This sequence originates from a man aged 60-69 years with acute or convalescent COVID-19. The J gene is TRBJ2-1, the V gene TRBV6-5; TRBD1 aligns across 7 bases. The source material was peripheral blood. DNA of the CDR3: TGTGCCAGCAAGAGGGACAGAACCCTCTACAATGAGCAGTTCTTC. Protein: CASKRDRTLYNEQFF.